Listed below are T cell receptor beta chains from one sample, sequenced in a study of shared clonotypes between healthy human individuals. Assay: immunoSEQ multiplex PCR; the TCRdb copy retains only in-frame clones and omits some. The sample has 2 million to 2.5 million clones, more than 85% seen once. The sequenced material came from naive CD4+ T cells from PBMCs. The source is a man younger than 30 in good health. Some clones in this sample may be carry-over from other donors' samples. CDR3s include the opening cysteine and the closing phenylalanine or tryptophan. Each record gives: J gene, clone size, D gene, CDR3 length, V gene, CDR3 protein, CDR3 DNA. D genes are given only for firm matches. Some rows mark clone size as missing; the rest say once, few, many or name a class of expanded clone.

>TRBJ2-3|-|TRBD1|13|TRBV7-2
CASSSGQGPTQYF
TGTGCCAGCAGCTCAGGACAGGGTCCCACGCAGTATTTT
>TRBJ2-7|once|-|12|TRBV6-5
CASRRGPYEQYF
TGTGCCAGCCGCAGGGGACCCTACGAGCAGTACTTC
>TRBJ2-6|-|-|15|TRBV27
CASRIPGSGANVLTF
TGTGCCAGCAGGATACCTGGCTCTGGGGCCAACGTCCTGACTTTC
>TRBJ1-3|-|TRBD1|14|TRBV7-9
CASSAPDRGDTIYF
TGTGCCAGCAGCGCCCCCGACAGGGGGGACACCATATATTTT
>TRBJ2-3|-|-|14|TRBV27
CASSSRALTDTQYF
TGTGCCAGCAGTTCCCGGGCTCTTACAGATACGCAGTATTTT
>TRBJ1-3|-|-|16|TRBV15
CATSRDKEFPGNTIYF
TGTGCCACCAGCAGAGATAAAGAGTTCCCTGGAAACACCATATATTTT
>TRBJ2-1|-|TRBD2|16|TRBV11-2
CASSLQGAGGLNEQFF
TGTGCCAGCAGCCTACAAGGAGCGGGAGGGTTGAATGAGCAGTTCTTC
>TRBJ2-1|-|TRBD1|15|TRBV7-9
CASSAPGQGYARQFF
TGTGCCAGCAGCGCGCCGGGACAGGGTTACGCTAGGCAGTTCTTC
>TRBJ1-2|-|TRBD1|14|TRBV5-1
CASSTGQPNYGYTF
TGCGCCAGCAGCACGGGACAGCCGAACTATGGCTACACCTTC
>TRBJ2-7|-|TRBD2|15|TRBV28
CASSLLGDGRGEQYF
TGTGCCAGCAGTTTATTAGGGGACGGGAGGGGCGAGCAGTACTTC
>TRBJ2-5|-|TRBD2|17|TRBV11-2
CASSSVGLAGGWETQYF
TGTGCCAGCAGCTCGGTGGGGCTAGCGGGAGGCTGGGAGACCCAGTACTTC
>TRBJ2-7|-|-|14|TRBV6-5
CASSPGPASYEQYF
TGTGCCAGCAGCCCGGGACCCGCCTCCTACGAGCAGTACTTC
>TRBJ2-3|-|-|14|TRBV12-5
CASGLGSGSDTQYF
TGTGCTAGTGGTTTGGGGAGCGGATCAGATACGCAGTATTTT
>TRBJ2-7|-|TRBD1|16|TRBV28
CASSLYGQVLSYEQYF
TGTGCCAGCAGTCTCTATGGACAGGTCCTCTCCTACGAGCAGTACTTC
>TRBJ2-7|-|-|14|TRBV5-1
CASSLRTMSYEQYF
TGCGCCAGCAGCCTCCGTACGATGTCCTACGAGCAGTACTTC
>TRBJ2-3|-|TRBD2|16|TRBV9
CASSQIWTSGADTQYF
TGTGCCAGCAGCCAAATATGGACTAGCGGAGCAGATACGCAGTATTTT
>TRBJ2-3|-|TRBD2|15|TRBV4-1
CASSQDLGGADTQYF
TGCGCCAGCAGCCAAGATTTGGGGGGGGCAGATACGCAGTATTTT
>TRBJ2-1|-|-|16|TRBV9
CASSVTGTMLYNEQFF
TGTGCCAGCAGCGTAACCGGGACCATGCTTTACAATGAGCAGTTCTTC
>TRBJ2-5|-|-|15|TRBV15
CATSRDRPIQETQYF
TGTGCCACCAGCAGAGATCGGCCAATACAAGAGACCCAGTACTTC
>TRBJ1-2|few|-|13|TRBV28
CASSFGSNYGYTF
TGTGCCAGCAGTTTCGGCAGCAACTATGGCTACACCTTC
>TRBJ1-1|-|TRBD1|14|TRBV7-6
CASSLTGQNTEAFF
TGTGCCAGCAGCCTGACAGGGCAGAACACTGAAGCTTTCTTT
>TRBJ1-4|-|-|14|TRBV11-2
CASSLIGRFEKLFF
TGTGCCAGCAGCTTAATCGGCAGGTTTGAAAAACTGTTTTTT
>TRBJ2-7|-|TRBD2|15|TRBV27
CASSPKLAGRYEQYF
TGTGCCAGCAGTCCCAAACTAGCGGGGAGATACGAGCAGTACTTC
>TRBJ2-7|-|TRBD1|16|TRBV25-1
CASSDRTYRGTYEQYF
TGTGCCAGCAGTGACCGGACATACAGGGGAACCTACGAGCAGTACTTC